These 22 T cell receptor beta chains originate from one sample sequenced in a study of blood T cells in healthy people across ages. A J-beta primer mix and a sample-barcoded 5' primer were used in a second PCR of about 7 to 12 cycles. TCRdb fed the 5' RACE reads into MiXCR, producing one record per CDR3 protein. The sample has nearly 800,000 distinct CDR3 sequences, around a quarter seen once. This sample also belongs to another study, concerning T cells of mothers and their children.

Sequencing input: blood. These TCRs come from a boy aged 5-17 years in good health.

This clonotype has more than one count but fewer than ten. This chain links TRBV10-3 with TRBJ2-7, with TRBD1 identical over 8 bases. Germline CDR1 and CDR2: ENHRY and SYGVKD. This CDR3 region has 13 residues. J was trimmed by 5 bases and V by 8 bases; bases with no gene match: 8. The CDR3 protein is CAIQGQGSHEQYF. CDR3 bases: TGTGCCATCCAAGGACAGGGTTCCCACGAGCAGTACTTC.

This clonotype was observed a handful of times. The chain uses TRBV4-3 and TRBJ1-3, with D possibly matching TRBD1 (6 bases). The CDR3 runs 17 residues. V was cut by 0 bases and J by 0 bases, with 12 bases left in between. CDR1 is LGHNA, CDR2 YSLEER, per germline. CDR3 region: CASSQDGGPDSGNTIYF. For the CDR3, the DNA is TGCGCCAGCAGCCAAGATGGGGGGCCCGACTCTGGAAACACCATATATTTT.

The chain carries TRBV7-9 and TRBJ1-1, with D possibly matching TRBD1 (6 bases). V shed 5 bases and J shed 6 bases, with 22 bases lying between them. Per germline, CDR1 SEHNR and CDR2 FQNEAQ (reference sequence). This CDR3 has 16 amino acids. The CDR3 reads CASSPTGGRSGSEAFF. In DNA form, the CDR3 reads TGTGCCAGCAGCCCCACCGGGGGGCGTTCTGGGTCTGAAGCTTTCTTT.

The chain has TRBV29-1 and TRBJ2-3; TRBD2 might be the D (5 bases). CDR1 is SQVTM, CDR2 ANQGSEA, per germline. The CDR3 covers 12 residues. V was pared by 4 bases and J by 8 bases, with 13 bases between. DNA for the CDR3: TGCAGCGTTGTAACCTTGGCGGGTACGCAGTATTTT. Protein sequence: CSVVTLAGTQYF.

This clonotype was found a few times. The chain carries TRBV5-5 and TRBJ1-4; D is possibly TRBD1 (5 bases). This CDR3 is built from 13 residues. From germline, CDR1 is SGHKS and CDR2 YYEKEE (reference sequence). The V end was cut by 1 base, the J end by 8 bases, with 9 bases between. The CDR3 DNA reads as TGTGCCAGCAGCTTGCTTGCAGGGGAAAAACTGTTTTTT. This encodes CASSLLAGEKLFF.

V is TRBV19 and J is TRBJ2-3; 8 bases line up with TRBD1. The CDR3 runs 14 residues. With V trimmed by 7 bases and J by 5 bases, 8 bases remained unmatched. Per germline, CDR1 LNHDA and CDR2 SQIVND (reference sequence). CDR3 bases: TGTGCCAGTAATCCTCAGGGGGCCGGAGATACGCAGTATTTT. Encoded protein: CASNPQGAGDTQYF.

This sequence joins TRBV3-1 and TRBJ1-6, with D unresolved. CDR1 is LGHDT and CDR2 is YNNKEL in the germline V gene (reference sequence). The CDR3 runs to 17 residues. V lost 4 bases to trimming and J lost 3 bases, with 16 bases between them. The CDR3 loop reads CASSPQPVGNYNSPLHF. The CDR3 nucleotides are TGTGCCAGCAGCCCGCAGCCTGTGGGGAACTATAATTCACCCCTCCACTTT.

This clonotype was detected a few times. The genes are TRBV28 and TRBJ1-1; D uncertain. Trimming took off 3 bases at V and 7 bases at J, with 9 bases between the two ends. This CDR3 region has 12 residues. CDR1 is MDHEN and CDR2 is SYDVKM in the germline V gene. CDR3 protein: CASSLAYDEAFF. The CDR3 coding sequence is TGTGCCAGCAGTTTGGCGTACGATGAAGCTTTCTTT.

This clonotype was counted at least ten times. V and J are TRBV20-1 and TRBJ2-3; D unclear. Germline CDR1 is DFQATT and CDR2 is SNEGSKA (reference sequence). V was cut by 0 bases and J by 2 bases, with 12 bases left in between. CDR3 length: 15 residues. The CDR3 reads CSARDRARNTDTQYF. The DNA for the CDR3 is TGCAGTGCTAGAGATAGGGCTAGAAACACAGATACGCAGTATTTT.

This clonotype was seen a few times. The genes are TRBV19 and TRBJ2-5, with 9 bases lining up with TRBD1. The end of the DNA aligns better with TRBJ2-7, so the J call may be wrong. CDR1 is LNHDA, CDR2 SQIVND, per germline (reference sequence). The CDR3 has 15 residues. In DNA, the CDR3 is TGTGCCAGTAGTATCCGGACAGGGGCGGGCCACGAGCAGTACTTC. Its protein product is CASSIRTGAGHEQYF.

The genes are TRBV24-1 and TRBJ2-3; 11 bases are a match to TRBD1. Germline CDR1 and CDR2: KGHDR and SFDVKD. After removal of 0 bases from V and 4 bases from J, the junction contained 2 bases not matched to a gene. The CDR3 loop spans 16 amino acids. The chain's CDR3 is CATSDLGQGASDTQYF. Written as DNA, the CDR3 is TGTGCCACCAGTGATTTGGGACAGGGGGCCTCAGATACGCAGTATTTT.

This chain links TRBV7-2 with TRBJ1-1; 9 bases map to TRBD1. CDR1 is SGHTA and CDR2 is FQGNSA in the germline V gene. The CDR3 runs 15 residues. After removal of 2 bases from V and 5 bases from J, the junction contained 6 bases not matched to a gene. The DNA for the CDR3 is TGTGCCAGCAGCTTACCCACAGGGGGCTGGACTGAAGCTTTCTTT. This encodes CASSLPTGGWTEAFF.

The chain uses TRBV6-5 and TRBJ1-1; a weak D match, TRBD1 (5 bases). The CDR3 runs to 14 residues. In germline, CDR1 is MNHEY, CDR2 SVGAGI. Trimming stripped 6 bases from V and 6 bases from J, with 17 bases between. Written as DNA, the CDR3 is TGTGCCAGCAGCCTTGGTCTAGGGGACTCTGAAGCTTTCTTT. Amino acid sequence: CASSLGLGDSEAFF.

The CDR3 loop is CASSLRRMETQYF. The CDR3 DNA follows: TGTGCCAGCAGCTTACGGAGGATGGAGACCCAGTACTTC. V is TRBV13 and J is TRBJ2-5; possible D gene TRBD2, 5 bases. Germline V gene lookup returns CDR1 PRHDT and CDR2 FYEKMQ (reference sequence). The CDR3 extends over 13 amino acids. V was clipped by 2 bases and J by 5 bases, with 9 bases between them. Filled out from reference TRBV13 and TRBJ2-5, the complete variable domain reads AAGVIQSPRHLIKEKRETATLKCYPIPRHDTVYWYQQGPGQDPQFLISFYEKMQSDKGSIPDRFSAQQFSDYHSELNMSSLELGDSALYFCASSLRRMETQYFGPGTRLLVL.

The chain employs TRBV11-2 and TRBJ2-5; 10 bases match TRBD2. Germline V lookup: CDR1 SGHAT, CDR2 FQNNGV. This CDR3 spans 16 amino acids. The trim removed 4 bases at V and 3 bases at J, leaving 8 bases unmatched. The CDR3 DNA is TGTGCCAGCAGCTCCAGGGCAGCGGGGGGGGAAGAGACCCAGTACTTC. Residues: CASSSRAAGGEETQYF.

The sample holds many counts of this clonotype. The rearrangement links TRBV7-9 to TRBJ1-1; 8 bases agree with TRBD1. From germline, CDR1 is SEHNR and CDR2 FQNEAQ (reference sequence). J gave up 6 bases and V 4 bases, and 10 bases lay outside the gene matches. The CDR3 has 15 residues. CDR3 amino acids: CASSSTGAGGAEAFF. For the CDR3, the DNA is TGTGCCAGCAGCTCGACAGGGGCCGGGGGCGCTGAAGCTTTCTTT.

This clonotype came up once. The rearrangement uses TRBV6-6 and TRBJ1-1, with D possibly matching TRBD1 (5 bases). The CDR3 totals 14 residues. Trimming shortened V by 2 bases and J by 3 bases, and 10 bases separated the two germline ends. Germline V gives CDR1 MNHNY, CDR2 SVGAGI (reference sequence). CDR3 region: CASSYDGGDTEAFF. The CDR3, as DNA: TGTGCCAGCAGTTACGACGGGGGGGACACTGAAGCTTTCTTT.

A few counts support this clonotype. The chain carries TRBV2 and TRBJ2-3; the D gene is possibly TRBD2 (5 bases). This CDR3 spans 15 amino acids. Trimming took off 1 base at V and 4 bases at J, with 12 bases between the two ends. Germline values: CDR1 SNHLY, CDR2 FYNNEI. CDR3 region: CASSEGGQNADTQYF. CDR3 DNA: TGTGCCAGCAGTGAAGGAGGGCAAAATGCAGATACGCAGTATTTT.

The V call is TRBV29-1, the J call TRBJ2-7; maybe TRBD1 (5 bases). V lost 3 bases and J lost 0, with 15 bases in between. Germline assignment: CDR1 SQVTM and CDR2 ANQGSEA. CDR3 length: 15 amino acids. The CDR3 nucleotides read TGCAGCGTTGATATGACAGAATCATTCTCCTACGAGCAGTACTTC. Protein: CSVDMTESFSYEQYF.

This clonotype was picked up a small number of times. The J gene is TRBJ1-2, the V gene TRBV7-9; D remains ambiguous. The CDR3 contains 16 residues. Per the germline V gene, CDR1 is SEHNR and CDR2 is FQNEAQ (reference sequence). V lost 5 bases and J 4 bases, leaving 20 bases between the germline ends. CDR3 in amino acids: CASSPVVRGTGYGYTF. The CDR3 DNA follows: TGTGCCAGCAGCCCCGTGGTCCGGGGTACGGGCTATGGCTACACCTTC.

The genes are TRBV10-3 and TRBJ1-2; D is possibly TRBD1 (6 bases). V was clipped by 8 bases and J by 4 bases, with 20 bases between them. CDR1 is ENHRY, CDR2 SYGVKD, per germline. The CDR3 consists of 15 residues. CDR3 DNA: TGTGCCATCTCGCCGGGGGGGGCTCTAGGCTATGGCTACACCTTC. Residues: CAISPGGALGYGYTF.

This clonotype was recorded once. For the CDR3, the DNA is TGTGCCAGTAGTATTGGACTGGGGATGAACTACGAGCAGTACTTC. Translating it yields CASSIGLGMNYEQYF. This rearrangement joins TRBV19 to TRBJ2-7; D may be TRBD2 (5 bases). The CDR3 sequence is 15 residues long. Germline loops: CDR1 LNHDA, CDR2 SQIVND (reference sequence). V was trimmed by 3 bases and J by 3 bases, leaving 15 bases between them.